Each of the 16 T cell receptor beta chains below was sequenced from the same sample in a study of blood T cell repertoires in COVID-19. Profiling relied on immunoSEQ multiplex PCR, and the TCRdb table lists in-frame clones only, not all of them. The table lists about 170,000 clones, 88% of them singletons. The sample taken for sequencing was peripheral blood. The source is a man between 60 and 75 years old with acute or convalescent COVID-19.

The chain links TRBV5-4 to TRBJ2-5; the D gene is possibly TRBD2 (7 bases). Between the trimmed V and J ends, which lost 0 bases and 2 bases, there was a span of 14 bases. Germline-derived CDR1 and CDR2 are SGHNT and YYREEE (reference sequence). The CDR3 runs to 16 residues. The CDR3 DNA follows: TGTGCCAGCAGCTTGGATGCGGGGGCCACTCAAGAGACCCAGTACTTC. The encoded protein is CASSLDAGATQETQYF.

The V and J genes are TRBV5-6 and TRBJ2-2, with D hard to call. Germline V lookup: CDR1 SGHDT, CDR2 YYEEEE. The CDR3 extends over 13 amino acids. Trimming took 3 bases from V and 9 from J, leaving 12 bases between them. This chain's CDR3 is CASSSQNSRELFF. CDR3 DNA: TGTGCCAGCAGCTCACAGAATTCTAGGGAGCTGTTTTTT.

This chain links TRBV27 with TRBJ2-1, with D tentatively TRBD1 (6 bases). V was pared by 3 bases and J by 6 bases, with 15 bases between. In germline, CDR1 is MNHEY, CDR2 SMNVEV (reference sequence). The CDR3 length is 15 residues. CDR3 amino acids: CASSFPGAQPNEQFF. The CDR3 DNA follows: TGTGCCAGCAGTTTTCCAGGGGCCCAGCCCAATGAGCAGTTCTTC.

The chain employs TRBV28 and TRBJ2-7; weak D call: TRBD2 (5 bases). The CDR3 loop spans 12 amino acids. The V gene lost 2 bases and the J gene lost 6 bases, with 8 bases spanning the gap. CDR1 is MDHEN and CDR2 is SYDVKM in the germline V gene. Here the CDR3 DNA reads TGTGCCAGCAGTTTAGAGGGCTCCGAGCAGTACTTC. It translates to CASSLEGSEQYF.

Here the CDR3 reads CASSPTRGGINSGANVLTF. The DNA of the CDR3 is TGTGCCAGCAGTCCAACTCGAGGGGGAATAAACTCTGGGGCCAACGTCCTGACTTTC. The chain has TRBV6-2 or TRBV6-3 and TRBJ2-6; possibly TRBD1 for D (6 bases). The CDR3 contains 19 residues. CDR1 is MNHEY, CDR2 SVGEGT, per germline. V was clipped by 5 bases and J by 0 bases, with 20 bases between them.

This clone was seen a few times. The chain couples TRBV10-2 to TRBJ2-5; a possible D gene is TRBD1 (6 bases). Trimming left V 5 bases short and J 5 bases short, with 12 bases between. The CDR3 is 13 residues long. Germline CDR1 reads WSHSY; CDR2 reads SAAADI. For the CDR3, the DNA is TGCGCCAGCAGTCAACAGGGATACGAGACCCAGTACTTC. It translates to CASSQQGYETQYF.

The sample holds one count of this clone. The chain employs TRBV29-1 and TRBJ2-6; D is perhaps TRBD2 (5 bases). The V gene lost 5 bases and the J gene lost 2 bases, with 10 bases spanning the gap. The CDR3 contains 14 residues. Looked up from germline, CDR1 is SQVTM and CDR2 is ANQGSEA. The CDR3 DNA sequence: TGCAGCGTTACTAGAACAGCTGGGGCCAACGTCCTGACTTTC. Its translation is CSVTRTAGANVLTF.

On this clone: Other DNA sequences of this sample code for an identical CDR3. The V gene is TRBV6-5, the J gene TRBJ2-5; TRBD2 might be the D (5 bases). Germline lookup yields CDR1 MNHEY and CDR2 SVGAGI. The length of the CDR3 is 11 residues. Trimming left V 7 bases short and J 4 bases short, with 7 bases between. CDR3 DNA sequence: TGTGCCAGCACCCGGGGAGAGACCCAGTACTTC. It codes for CASTRGETQYF.

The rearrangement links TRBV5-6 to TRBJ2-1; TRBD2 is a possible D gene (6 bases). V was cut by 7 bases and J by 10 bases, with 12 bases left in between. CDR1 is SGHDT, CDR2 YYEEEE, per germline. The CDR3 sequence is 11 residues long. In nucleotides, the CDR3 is TGTGCCAGCTTCCGGGACTTAGAGCAGTTCTTC. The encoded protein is CASFRDLEQFF.

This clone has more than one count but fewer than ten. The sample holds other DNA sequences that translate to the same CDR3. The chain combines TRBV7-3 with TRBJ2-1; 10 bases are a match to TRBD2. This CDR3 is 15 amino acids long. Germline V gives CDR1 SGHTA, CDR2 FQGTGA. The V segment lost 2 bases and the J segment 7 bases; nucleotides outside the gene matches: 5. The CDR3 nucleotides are TGTGCCAGCAGCTTAGGCCTAGCGGGGGTGAATGAGCAGTTCTTC. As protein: CASSLGLAGVNEQFF.

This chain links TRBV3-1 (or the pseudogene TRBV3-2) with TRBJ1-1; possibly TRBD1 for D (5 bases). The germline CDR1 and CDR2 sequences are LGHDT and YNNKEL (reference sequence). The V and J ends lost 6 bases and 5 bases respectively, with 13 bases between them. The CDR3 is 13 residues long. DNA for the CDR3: TGTGCCAGCAGTCGACAAGGGGATACTGAAGCTTTCTTT. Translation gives CASSRQGDTEAFF.

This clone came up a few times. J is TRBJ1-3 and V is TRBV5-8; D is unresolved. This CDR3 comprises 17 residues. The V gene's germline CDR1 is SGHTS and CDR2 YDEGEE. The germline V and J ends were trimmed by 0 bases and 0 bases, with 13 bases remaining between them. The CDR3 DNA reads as TGTGCCAGCAGCTTGGAAAGTTTCGGGGTCTCTGGAAACACCATATATTTT. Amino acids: CASSLESFGVSGNTIYF.

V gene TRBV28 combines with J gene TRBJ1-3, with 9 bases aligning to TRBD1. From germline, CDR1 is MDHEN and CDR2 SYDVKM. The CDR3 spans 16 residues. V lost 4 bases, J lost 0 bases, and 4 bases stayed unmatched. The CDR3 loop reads CASSWGQGVSGNTIYF. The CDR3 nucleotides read TGTGCCAGCAGTTGGGGACAGGGCGTCTCTGGAAACACCATATATTTT.

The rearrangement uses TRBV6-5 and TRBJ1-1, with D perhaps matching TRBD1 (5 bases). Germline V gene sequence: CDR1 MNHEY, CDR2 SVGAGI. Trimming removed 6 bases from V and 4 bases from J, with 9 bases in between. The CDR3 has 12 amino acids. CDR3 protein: CASSRVSTEAFF. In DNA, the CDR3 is TGTGCCAGCAGCAGGGTGAGCACTGAAGCTTTCTTT.

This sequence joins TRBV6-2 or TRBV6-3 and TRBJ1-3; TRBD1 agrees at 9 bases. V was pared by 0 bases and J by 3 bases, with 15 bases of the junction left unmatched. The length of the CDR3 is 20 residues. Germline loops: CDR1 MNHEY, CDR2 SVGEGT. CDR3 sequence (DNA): TGTGCCAGCAGTTACTCGATGGGACAGGGATCTTGGAGTGGTGGAAACACCATATATTTT. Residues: CASSYSMGQGSWSGGNTIYF.

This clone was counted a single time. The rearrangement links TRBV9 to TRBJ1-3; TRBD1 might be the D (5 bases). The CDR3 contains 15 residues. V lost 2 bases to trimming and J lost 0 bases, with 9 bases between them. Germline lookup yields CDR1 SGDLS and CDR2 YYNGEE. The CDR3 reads CASSVERGSGNTIYF. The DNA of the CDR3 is TGTGCCAGCAGCGTCGAAAGGGGCTCTGGAAACACCATATATTTT.